One and the same sample provided the 5 T cell receptor beta chains below, sequenced in a study of regulatory T cells in long-lasting Graves disease. Relying on iRepertoire HTBI primers and Arm-PCR of CDR3 regions, the team built TCR beta libraries. TCRdb re-called the multiplex PCR reads through MiXCR, storing one row per CDR3 protein. The table includes some 370,000 distinct CDR3 sequences, less than 25% detected once. Time point defined: persistent/refractory GD, antithyroid drugs over 5 years with positive TRAb. Construction of the TCR library relied on RNA isolated from PBMCs. The specimen was peripheral blood mononuclear cells (PBMCs), collected when the disease was refractory, from a patient treated with antithyroid drugs. The receptors stem from a female donor with Graves disease.

In this sample, this clonotype turned up a few times. This chain uses TRBV20-1 with TRBJ2-7; the D gene is possibly TRBD2 (6 bases). Germline V gene data show CDR1 as DFQATT and CDR2 as SNEGSKA (reference sequence). This CDR3 has 15 amino acids. Trimming left V 0 bases short and J 7 bases short, with 19 bases between. The CDR3 nucleotides read TGCAGTGCTAGAGAGAAACCGGGACTGGGGCGGGAGCAGTACTTC. This gives the protein CSAREKPGLGREQYF.

This clonotype was recorded a few times. The chain combines TRBV10-1 with TRBJ2-7; 7 nucleotides match TRBD2. Germline V gene sequence: CDR1 WNHNN, CDR2 SYGVQD (reference sequence). The CDR3 spans 15 residues. J was trimmed by 9 bases and V by 3 bases; bases with no gene match: 14. The CDR3 loop reads CASSEFGVAGAVQYF. CDR3 DNA sequence: TGCGCCAGCAGTGAATTTGGAGTGGCGGGAGCTGTGCAGTACTTC.

The chain couples TRBV13 to TRBJ2-1, with 9 positions matching TRBD2. The J segment lost 9 bases and the V segment lost 1 base, leaving 10 bases of the junction unmatched. Germline CDR1 and CDR2: PRHDT and FYEKMQ (reference sequence). This CDR3 contains 16 residues. CDR3: CASSLVTGLAGGEQFF. The CDR3 coding sequence is TGTGCCAGCAGCTTAGTTACGGGACTAGCAGGCGGTGAGCAGTTCTTC.

The chain uses TRBV7-9 and TRBJ2-5, with 9 bases identical to TRBD2. CDR1 is SEHNR and CDR2 is FQNEAQ in the germline V gene (reference sequence). The CDR3 extends over 18 amino acids. V lost 5 bases, J lost 1 base, and 14 bases stayed unmatched. CDR3 residues: CASSPRLAESWGQETQYF. CDR3 coding DNA: TGTGCCAGCAGCCCCCGACTAGCGGAGAGCTGGGGCCAAGAGACCCAGTACTTC.

In this sample, this clonotype turned up many times. The V and J genes are TRBV12-3 or TRBV12-4 and TRBJ2-7; a weak D match, TRBD2 (5 bases). V gave up 2 bases and J gave up 7 bases, with 21 bases separating them. This CDR3 contains 16 residues. Written as DNA, the CDR3 is TGTGCCAGCAGTTTACAGACACCATTTAGCCCGGGAGAGCAGTACTTC. It codes for CASSLQTPFSPGEQYF.